A selection of T cell receptor beta chains follows, all from one sample in a study of blood T cell repertoires in COVID-19. Profiling relied on immunoSEQ multiplex PCR, and the TCRdb table lists in-frame clones only, not all of them. The table lists some 360,000 clones, approximately 89% of them singletons. Sequenced material: peripheral blood. These TCRs come from a woman aged 55-69 years with COVID-19, enrolled during active disease. Each CDR3 is given with its conserved first and last residue. D genes are given only for firm matches. Clone size is stated in some rows and not others, as once, few, many or a class when expanded.

NA,NA,TRBV5-1,TRBJ2-5,CASSPQGDQETQYF,TGCGCCAGCAGCCCACAAGGGGACCAAGAGACCCAGTACTTC
NA,NA,TRBV18,TRBJ2-3,CASSTYTDTQYF,TGTGCCAGCTCAACCTACACAGATACGCAGTATTTT
TRBD1,NA,TRBV7-7,TRBJ2-6,CASSSLPGQGTSGANVLTF,TGTGCTAGCAGCTCCCTACCAGGACAGGGTACTTCTGGGGCCAACGTCCTGACTTTC
NA,NA,TRBV7-7,TRBJ2-3,CASSLEPTDTQYF,TGTGCTAGCAGCTTAGAGCCGACAGATACGCAGTATTTT
TRBD1,NA,TRBV6-5,TRBJ1-2,CASKSTGGIFYGYTF,TGTGCCAGCAAATCGACAGGGGGTATCTTTTATGGCTACACCTTC
NA,NA,TRBV4-1,TRBJ1-6,CASSQPLKGLNSPLHF,TGCGCCAGCAGCCAACCCCTCAAGGGACTGAATTCACCCCTCCACTTT
NA,once,TRBV4-2,TRBJ2-5,CASSQDWAGLEETQYF,TGTGCCAGCAGCCAAGATTGGGCAGGGCTTGAAGAGACCCAGTACTTC
NA,once,TRBV5-1,TRBJ2-3,CASSEGSDTQYF,TGCGCCAGCAGCGAGGGATCAGATACGCAGTATTTT
NA,NA,TRBV6-5,TRBJ2-7,CASSRDRFSYEQYF,TGTGCCAGCAGTCGTGACAGATTCTCCTACGAGCAGTACTTC
TRBD2,NA,TRBV9,TRBJ2-3,CASTSGTSTTDTQYF,TGTGCCAGCACCTCGGGGACTAGCACGACAGATACGCAGTATTTT
TRBD1,NA,TRBV6-5,TRBJ1-4,CASTPLGDRLFF,TGTGCCAGCACCCCCCTCGGGGACAGGCTGTTTTTT
NA,once,TRBV9,TRBJ1-4,CASSAAGGIEKLFF,TGTGCCAGCAGCGCGGCGGGAGGGATTGAAAAACTGTTTTTT
NA,NA,TRBV24-1,TRBJ1-1,CATSDPTGLEAFF,TGTGCCACCAGTGACCCTACAGGGTTGGAAGCTTTCTTT
NA,NA,TRBV30,TRBJ1-6,CAWSVPVYNSPLHF,TGTGCCTGGAGTGTACCAGTCTATAATTCACCCCTCCACTTT
TRBD1,NA,TRBV28,TRBJ1-1,CASTFLRGMNTEAFF,TGTGCCAGCACCTTTCTCAGGGGGATGAACACTGAAGCTTTCTTT
NA,NA,TRBV7-7,TRBJ2-5,CASSSIGYPYGIQYF,TGTGCCAGCAGTTCCATCGGGTATCCCTATGGTATCCAGTACTTC